This T cell receptor beta chain emerged from a study of T cells in Graves' hyperthyroidism and ophthalmopathy. TCR beta CDR3 region amplification was performed from RNA transcripts. With the HTBI primer set, the TCR CDR3 went through a first round of RT-PCR. TCRdb re-called the multiplex PCR reads with MiXCR, one entry per CDR3 protein. The table includes roughly 150,000 distinct CDR3 sequences, around 8.9% detected once. Germline V gene sequence: CDR1 KGHSH, CDR2 LQKENI. Losses at the gene ends were 3 bases for V and 6 bases for J; bases not matched to a gene: 3. The CDR3 runs 14 residues. The sequencing sample was made of blood. The chain uses TRBV18 and TRBJ1-4; 8 bases line up with TRBD1. This TCR derives from a woman under 30 with Graves' hyperthyroidism that later progressed to Graves' ophthalmopathy. The CDR3 loop is CASSPSGGYEKLFF. DNA for the CDR3: TGTGCCAGCTCACCTTCAGGGGGCTATGAAAAACTGTTTTTT.